This is a list of T cell receptor beta chains from one sample in a study of blood T cell repertoires in COVID-19. The method was immunoSEQ multiplex PCR; TCRdb's version includes in-frame clones alone and lacks a portion of them. Among more than 300,000 clones, 89% were seen once, and the ten largest hold 1.8%. The sample taken for sequencing was peripheral blood. The source of these receptors is a woman under 40 with COVID-19, enrolled during active disease. Both conserved end residues are part of each CDR3. Each record gives: V gene, D gene, clone size, J gene, CDR3 DNA, CDR3 protein. A D gene is named only where the DNA matches it firmly. Expanded clones are given a class, and other clones once, few, many or no size at all.

v_call: TRBV12-3/TRBV12-4; d_call: .; clone_size: .; j_call: TRBJ1-5; cdr3_nt: TGTGCCAGCACCGTCGGCGCGGGTCAGCCCCAGCATTTT; cdr3_aa: CASTVGAGQPQHF
v_call: TRBV6-5; d_call: TRBD2; clone_size: once; j_call: TRBJ2-2; cdr3_nt: TGTGCCAGCAGTTACGAGGCGGGGGGGCCGGCCGGGGAGCTGTTTTTT; cdr3_aa: CASSYEAGGPAGELFF
v_call: TRBV9; d_call: .; clone_size: .; j_call: TRBJ2-7; cdr3_nt: TGTGCCAGCAGCCTCGGCGCTAGCGCCGGCTCCTACGAGCAGTACTTC; cdr3_aa: CASSLGASAGSYEQYF
v_call: TRBV5-4; d_call: TRBD1; clone_size: .; j_call: TRBJ1-2; cdr3_nt: TGTGCCAGCAGCAAGCCGGGACAGGGGGCTGTCACCTTC; cdr3_aa: CASSKPGQGAVTF
v_call: TRBV5-1; d_call: .; clone_size: once; j_call: TRBJ1-2; cdr3_nt: TGCGCCAGCAGCTTGTCGCGGGAGGGCGGCTACACCTTC; cdr3_aa: CASSLSREGGYTF
v_call: TRBV27; d_call: TRBD1; clone_size: few; j_call: TRBJ1-1; cdr3_nt: TGTGCCAGCAGTGGCAGGACAGGGAGGAACACTGAAGCTTTCTTT; cdr3_aa: CASSGRTGRNTEAFF
v_call: TRBV2; d_call: .; clone_size: .; j_call: TRBJ1-1; cdr3_nt: TGTGCCAGCACCAAGGGGGTAGGGACTGAAGCTTTCTTT; cdr3_aa: CASTKGVGTEAFF
v_call: TRBV5-6; d_call: .; clone_size: .; j_call: TRBJ1-2; cdr3_nt: TGTGCCAGCAGCTTGTTGGAAGGAGGGTTTAACTATGGCTACACCTTC; cdr3_aa: CASSLLEGGFNYGYTF
v_call: TRBV2; d_call: TRBD1; clone_size: .; j_call: TRBJ1-5; cdr3_nt: TGTGCCAGCGAGCGGGACAGGGGAGGTCAGCCCCAGCATTTT; cdr3_aa: CASERDRGGQPQHF
v_call: TRBV6-4; d_call: TRBD1; clone_size: .; j_call: TRBJ1-2; cdr3_nt: TGTGCCAGCAGTGTGGTCTCGGGACAGTCTTTTGGCTACACCTTC; cdr3_aa: CASSVVSGQSFGYTF
v_call: TRBV9; d_call: TRBD1; clone_size: once; j_call: TRBJ1-5; cdr3_nt: TGTGCCAGCAGCACTGGACAGGGCCCTCAGCCCCAGCATTTT; cdr3_aa: CASSTGQGPQPQHF
v_call: TRBV5-5; d_call: .; clone_size: .; j_call: TRBJ2-1; cdr3_nt: TGTGCCAGCCTATGGCCCGGGGAGAAGTATGAGCAGTTCTTC; cdr3_aa: CASLWPGEKYEQFF
v_call: TRBV12-5; d_call: .; clone_size: .; j_call: TRBJ2-1; cdr3_nt: TGTGCTAGTGGTTTGGGGGGGCAAACAAATGAGCAGTTCTTC; cdr3_aa: CASGLGGQTNEQFF
v_call: TRBV28; d_call: TRBD2; clone_size: .; j_call: TRBJ2-1; cdr3_nt: TGTGCCAGCGGAAATAGCGGGGGGGCCTACAATGAGCAGTTCTTC; cdr3_aa: CASGNSGGAYNEQFF
v_call: TRBV9; d_call: TRBD1; clone_size: .; j_call: TRBJ1-2; cdr3_nt: TGTGCCAGCAGCCCCTGGGACAGCAGCTACTATGGCTACACCTTC; cdr3_aa: CASSPWDSSYYGYTF
v_call: TRBV30; d_call: .; clone_size: .; j_call: TRBJ1-5; cdr3_nt: TGTGCCTGTAGCAGGGGCCCCCAGCCCCAGCATTTT; cdr3_aa: CACSRGPQPQHF
v_call: TRBV7-8; d_call: .; clone_size: .; j_call: TRBJ2-2; cdr3_nt: TGTGCCAGCAGCGCCCCCAGAGGTGGCACCGGGGAGCTGTTTTTT; cdr3_aa: CASSAPRGGTGELFF
v_call: TRBV11-3; d_call: .; clone_size: .; j_call: TRBJ2-1; cdr3_nt: TGTGCCAGCAGCTTACCACCGGGGAATGAGCAGTTCTTC; cdr3_aa: CASSLPPGNEQFF
v_call: TRBV15; d_call: .; clone_size: .; j_call: TRBJ1-2; cdr3_nt: TGTGCCACCAGCCCGGATGCCGGACAGACGATATATGGCTACACCTTC; cdr3_aa: CATSPDAGQTIYGYTF
v_call: TRBV11-2; d_call: .; clone_size: .; j_call: TRBJ2-3; cdr3_nt: TGTGCCAGCAGCTTCGTAGGGAGGAGCACAGATACGCAGTATTTT; cdr3_aa: CASSFVGRSTDTQYF
v_call: TRBV27; d_call: .; clone_size: .; j_call: TRBJ1-5; cdr3_nt: TGTGCCAGCAGCAACGGGGGGAATCAGCCCCAGCATTTT; cdr3_aa: CASSNGGNQPQHF
v_call: TRBV5-4; d_call: TRBD2; clone_size: .; j_call: TRBJ2-3; cdr3_nt: TGTGCCAGCAGTTCTCGACTAGCGGGGCCCACAGATACGCAGTATTTT; cdr3_aa: CASSSRLAGPTDTQYF
v_call: TRBV18; d_call: .; clone_size: few; j_call: TRBJ1-2; cdr3_nt: TGTGCCAGCTCACCAGGGGCCGGCGGCTCGCGTGGTCGCTATGGCTACACCTTC; cdr3_aa: CASSPGAGGSRGRYGYTF
v_call: TRBV6-5; d_call: .; clone_size: .; j_call: TRBJ2-5; cdr3_nt: TGTGCCAGCGCAGATGTCCCCCTAGAGACCCAGTACTTC; cdr3_aa: CASADVPLETQYF
v_call: TRBV6-2/TRBV6-3; d_call: TRBD2; clone_size: once; j_call: TRBJ2-7; cdr3_nt: TGTGCCAGCAGTAACGGACTAGCGGGGGGGAACGAGCAGTACTTC; cdr3_aa: CASSNGLAGGNEQYF
v_call: TRBV3-1/TRBV3-2; d_call: .; clone_size: few; j_call: TRBJ1-1; cdr3_nt: TGTGCCAGCAGCCAAGATTTGGGGGCTGTTGAAGCTTTCTTT; cdr3_aa: CASSQDLGAVEAFF
v_call: TRBV2; d_call: TRBD1; clone_size: .; j_call: TRBJ1-5; cdr3_nt: TGTGCCAGCAGCCCCGACAGGGGGCTTCAGCCCCAGCATTTT; cdr3_aa: CASSPDRGLQPQHF
v_call: TRBV6-5; d_call: TRBD1; clone_size: .; j_call: TRBJ2-2; cdr3_nt: TGTGCCAGCAGCAGGACAGGGGGAGGGACCGGGGAGCTGTTTTTT; cdr3_aa: CASSRTGGGTGELFF
v_call: TRBV29-1; d_call: .; clone_size: few; j_call: TRBJ2-5; cdr3_nt: TGCAGCGTGATGGGCCACTACCAAGAGACCCAGTACTTC; cdr3_aa: CSVMGHYQETQYF
v_call: TRBV2; d_call: TRBD1; clone_size: .; j_call: TRBJ1-2; cdr3_nt: TGTGCCAGCACCTCCGGGACAGGGGGAAATGGCTACGCCTTC; cdr3_aa: CASTSGTGGNGYAF
v_call: TRBV7-2; d_call: TRBD2; clone_size: .; j_call: TRBJ2-3; cdr3_nt: TGTGCCAGCAGCCCAGGACTAGCGGGGGGGTCAGATACGCAGTATTTT; cdr3_aa: CASSPGLAGGSDTQYF
v_call: TRBV28; d_call: TRBD1; clone_size: .; j_call: TRBJ2-4; cdr3_nt: TGTGCCAGCAGTTCCCCCCGGGACAGGGGAGGGAACATTCAGTACTTC; cdr3_aa: CASSSPRDRGGNIQYF
v_call: TRBV5-1; d_call: .; clone_size: .; j_call: TRBJ1-1; cdr3_nt: TGCGCCAGCAGCGTGGACGGAGAGGTCACTGAAGCTTTCTTT; cdr3_aa: CASSVDGEVTEAFF
v_call: TRBV21-1; d_call: .; clone_size: .; j_call: TRBJ1-2; cdr3_nt: TGTGCCAGCAGCAAAGTCCGAATCATAGCTGGGATTGGACAGGGGGGGTATGGCTACACCTTC; cdr3_aa: CASSKVRIIAGIGQGGYGYTF
v_call: TRBV30; d_call: .; clone_size: .; j_call: TRBJ2-5; cdr3_nt: TGTGCCTGGAAGAGGGGGGGCCCCCAAGAGACCCAGTACTTC; cdr3_aa: CAWKRGGPQETQYF
v_call: TRBV10-3; d_call: TRBD1; clone_size: .; j_call: TRBJ1-2; cdr3_nt: TGTGCCGCAACCAGGGGGCTCTATGGCTACACCTTC; cdr3_aa: CAATRGLYGYTF
v_call: TRBV6-5; d_call: TRBD1; clone_size: .; j_call: TRBJ1-2; cdr3_nt: TGTGCCAGCACCGAGGACAGGCCGCCCTATGGCTACACCTTC; cdr3_aa: CASTEDRPPYGYTF
v_call: TRBV5-1; d_call: TRBD1; clone_size: once; j_call: TRBJ1-1; cdr3_nt: TGCGCCAGCAGCCTACAGGGGTTCGGAATGAACACTGAAGCTTTCTTT; cdr3_aa: CASSLQGFGMNTEAFF
v_call: TRBV3-1/TRBV3-2; d_call: .; clone_size: .; j_call: TRBJ1-2; cdr3_nt: TGTGCCAGCAGCCAAGATCCTCGACAGGTGAACTATGGCTACACCTTC; cdr3_aa: CASSQDPRQVNYGYTF
v_call: TRBV12-5; d_call: .; clone_size: .; j_call: TRBJ2-4; cdr3_nt: TGTGCTAGTGGTTTGGGCGGGAATCGTGCCAAAAACATTCAGTACTTC; cdr3_aa: CASGLGGNRAKNIQYF
v_call: TRBV5-8; d_call: .; clone_size: .; j_call: TRBJ1-4; cdr3_nt: TGTGCCAGCAGCTTGGGGGGGCGTGAAAAACTGTTTTTT; cdr3_aa: CASSLGGREKLFF
v_call: TRBV28; d_call: TRBD1; clone_size: .; j_call: TRBJ1-1; cdr3_nt: TGTGCCAGCAACCCGGGACAGGGCATTGAAGCTTTCTTT; cdr3_aa: CASNPGQGIEAFF
v_call: TRBV6-5; d_call: TRBD1; clone_size: .; j_call: TRBJ1-2; cdr3_nt: TGTGCCAGCAGGATGGGACAGCCTTTTAATTATGGCTACACCTTC; cdr3_aa: CASRMGQPFNYGYTF
v_call: TRBV29-1; d_call: .; clone_size: .; j_call: TRBJ2-5; cdr3_nt: TGCAGCGTTCAACTGCAGGCCCAAGAGACCCAGTACTTC; cdr3_aa: CSVQLQAQETQYF
v_call: TRBV12-3/TRBV12-4; d_call: .; clone_size: .; j_call: TRBJ1-1; cdr3_nt: TGTGCCAGCAGTTTATTGGCGAACACTGAAGCTTTCTTT; cdr3_aa: CASSLLANTEAFF
v_call: TRBV7-2; d_call: TRBD1; clone_size: .; j_call: TRBJ1-5; cdr3_nt: TGTGCCAGCAGCCTGACAGGGTTATCTCAGCCCCAGCATTTT; cdr3_aa: CASSLTGLSQPQHF
v_call: TRBV6-1; d_call: TRBD2; clone_size: once; j_call: TRBJ2-5; cdr3_nt: TGTGCCAGCAGTACTAGCGGGGCCGTAAAGACCCAGTACTTC; cdr3_aa: CASSTSGAVKTQYF
v_call: TRBV6-2/TRBV6-3; d_call: .; clone_size: .; j_call: TRBJ1-2; cdr3_nt: TGTGCCAGCAGTTACTGGGGCAGGGGCCCCTATGGCTACACCTTC; cdr3_aa: CASSYWGRGPYGYTF
v_call: TRBV6-5; d_call: .; clone_size: .; j_call: TRBJ2-1; cdr3_nt: TGTGCCAGCAGTTACTCGACTAGTCCGGGGAATGAGCAGTTCTTC; cdr3_aa: CASSYSTSPGNEQFF
v_call: TRBV6-6; d_call: .; clone_size: .; j_call: TRBJ1-1; cdr3_nt: TGTGCCAGCATCCAACTCAGCAGGGGCACTGAAGCTTTCTTT; cdr3_aa: CASIQLSRGTEAFF
v_call: TRBV11-3; d_call: .; clone_size: .; j_call: TRBJ1-1; cdr3_nt: TGTGCCAGCAGCCCGGGAGGGGCTAGTGGTGAAGCTTTCTTT; cdr3_aa: CASSPGGASGEAFF
v_call: TRBV29-1; d_call: TRBD2; clone_size: few; j_call: TRBJ2-3; cdr3_nt: TGCGGGATACTAGCGGGGGCCTACACAGATACGCAGTATTTT; cdr3_aa: CGILAGAYTDTQYF
v_call: TRBV11-3; d_call: .; clone_size: .; j_call: TRBJ1-1; cdr3_nt: TGTGCCAGCAGCTTAGTTTATACGGGGGACACTGAAGCTTTCTTT; cdr3_aa: CASSLVYTGDTEAFF
v_call: TRBV4-1; d_call: TRBD1; clone_size: .; j_call: TRBJ1-2; cdr3_nt: TGCGCCAGCAGCCAAACCGGGACAGGGGGAGTCTATGGCTACACCTTC; cdr3_aa: CASSQTGTGGVYGYTF